The next 20 T cell receptor beta chains were all read from a single sample in a study of OX40 agonist ivuxolimab in advanced cancers. The data were produced by immunoSEQ multiplex PCR, yet TCRdb's version contains in-frame clones alone and is incomplete. The table lists roughly 44,000 clones, around nine tenths of them singletons. The input for sequencing was CD4+ or CD8+ T cells sorted from blood, taken in a trial of the OX40 agonist ivuxolimab. The origin of the receptors is an adult with an advanced solid tumor such as melanoma, head and neck, liver or kidney cancer.

CDR3 amino acids: CASSEAVTDAEEQYF. CDR3 DNA sequence: TGTGCCAGCAGTGAGGCGGTGACAGATGCTGAGGAGCAGTACTTC. The rearrangement uses TRBV6-1 and TRBJ2-7, with D maybe TRBD1 (5 bases). The CDR3 sequence is 15 residues long. Germline V gives CDR1 MNHNS, CDR2 SASEGT. V was shortened by 3 bases and J by 7 bases, with 19 bases between the two germline ends.

This clone has only one observation. J is TRBJ2-1 and V is TRBV27, with D uncertain. The V end lost 2 bases, the J end lost 8 bases, and 16 bases lay between the germline ends. The CDR3 extends over 15 amino acids. Germline values: CDR1 MNHEY, CDR2 SMNVEV (reference sequence). DNA for the CDR3: TGTGCCAGCAGTTTAAGGGCCGTGCGGTCGTATGAGCAGTTCTTC. Residues: CASSLRAVRSYEQFF.

This chain uses TRBV4-1 with TRBJ1-5; D gene uncertain. Trimming stripped 3 bases from V and 9 bases from J, with 18 bases between. Per the germline V gene, CDR1 is MGHRA and CDR2 is YSYEKL. The CDR3 is 15 amino acids. CDR3 residues: CASSQVNWVHGPQHF. The CDR3 nucleotides read TGCGCCAGCAGCCAGGTGAATTGGGTCCATGGGCCCCAGCATTTT.

This chain connects TRBV11-2 to TRBJ1-3; tentative D call: TRBD1 (5 bases). Germline V lookup: CDR1 SGHAT, CDR2 FQNNGV. The CDR3 totals 14 residues. The V end lost 3 bases, the J end lost 2 bases, and 8 bases lay between the germline ends. The CDR3 region has the DNA TGTGCCAGCAGCTTTCAGGGTCCTGGAAACACCATATATTTT. It is translated as CASSFQGPGNTIYF.

V usage is TRBV28 and J usage is TRBJ2-1, with TRBD2 matching over 9 bases. Germline-derived CDR1 and CDR2 are MDHEN and SYDVKM. J gave up 0 bases and V 7 bases, and 7 bases lay outside the gene matches. The CDR3 extends over 16 amino acids. CDR3 loop: CASKGSGGGSYNEQFF. The DNA of the CDR3 is TGTGCCAGCAAGGGTAGCGGGGGTGGCTCCTACAATGAGCAGTTCTTC.

The chain carries TRBV28 and TRBJ2-6; D is unclear. Germline V gives CDR1 MDHEN, CDR2 SYDVKM. The CDR3 runs 15 residues. V shed 1 base and J shed 0 bases, with 4 bases lying between them. The CDR3 is CASSLYNSGANVLTF. CDR3 DNA sequence: TGTGCCAGCAGTTTATACAACTCTGGGGCCAACGTCCTGACTTTC.

V gene TRBV28 combines with J gene TRBJ2-4; 8 bases match TRBD1. Trimming at V came to 5 bases and at J to 3 bases, leaving 9 bases not matched to a gene. CDR3 length equals 16 residues. The V gene's germline CDR1 is MDHEN and CDR2 SYDVKM. The CDR3 region is CASSLYRGTDKNIQYF. As DNA, the CDR3 is TGTGCCAGCAGTCTTTACAGGGGGACGGACAAAAACATTCAGTACTTC.

V is TRBV7-3 and J is TRBJ2-1, with D possibly being TRBD2 (6 bases). Germline V CDR1 and CDR2: SGHTA, FQGTGA. Trimming cost V 5 bases and J 8 bases, with 19 bases left between them. The CDR3 consists of 15 residues. CDR3 in amino acids: CASSPTGGDFDEQFF. The CDR3 nucleotides are TGTGCCAGCAGCCCAACCGGGGGAGACTTCGATGAGCAGTTCTTC.

This chain links TRBV7-7 with TRBJ2-7; D gene uncertain. Germline CDR1 is SSHAT and CDR2 is FNYEAQ (reference sequence). The CDR3 loop spans 12 amino acids. V shed 1 base and J shed 7 bases, with 8 bases lying between them. The CDR3 loop is CASSLVGREQYF. In DNA form, the CDR3 reads TGTGCCAGCAGCTTAGTTGGACGTGAGCAGTACTTC. The full variable domain, its missing parts supplied by reference TRBV7-7 and TRBJ2-7, is GAGVSQSPRYKVTKRGQDVTLRCDPISSHATLYWYQQALGQGPEFLTYFNYEAQPDKSGLPSDRFSAERPEGSISTLTIQRTEQRDSAMYRCASSLVGREQYFGPGTRLTVT.

The gene calls are TRBV7-2 and TRBJ2-3; tentative D call: TRBD2 (6 bases). This CDR3 spans 17 amino acids. The V gene's germline CDR1 is SGHTA and CDR2 FQGNSA. Trimming removed 2 bases at V and 2 bases at J, with 17 bases between. In DNA, the CDR3 is TGTGCCAGCAGCTTATATGCCGGAGGGCGAACCACAGATACGCAGTATTTT. As protein: CASSLYAGGRTTDTQYF. Using reference TRBV7-2 and TRBJ2-3 for the parts outside the CDR3, the full variable domain is GAGVSQSPSNKVTEKGKDVELRCDPISGHTALYWYRQSLGQGLEFLIYFQGNSAPDKSGLPSDRFSAERTGGSVSTLTIQRTQQEDSAVYLCASSLYAGGRTTDTQYFGPGTRLTVL.

This clone was seen a single time. The CDR3 DNA reads as TGTGCCAGTAGTATAGTAAGGGCAGGTAATAGCAATCAGCCCCAGCATTTT. The encoded protein is CASSIVRAGNSNQPQHF. The gene calls are TRBV19 and TRBJ1-5; D is ambiguous. The germline CDR1 and CDR2 sequences are LNHDA and SQIVND (reference sequence). V shed 1 base and J shed 0 bases, with 13 bases lying between them. This CDR3 is built from 17 residues.

The rearrangement links TRBV6-5 to TRBJ2-3; TRBD2 agrees at 7 bases. The CDR3 has 14 amino acids. The germline V gene has CDR1 MNHEY and CDR2 SVGAGI. Trimming removed 8 bases from V and 0 bases from J; junction bases left unmatched: 5. The DNA for the CDR3 is TGTGCCAGCGGACTAGTGGAGAGCACAGATACGCAGTATTTT. Protein product: CASGLVESTDTQYF.

The chain has TRBV4-3 and TRBJ2-6, with 10 nucleotides matching TRBD1. CDR3 length: 18 residues. CDR1 and CDR2 from the germline V gene are LGHNA and YSLEER. V lost 0 bases to trimming and J lost 2 bases; unmatched junction nucleotides: 4. CDR3 loop: CASSQDETGGAGANVLTF. DNA of the CDR3: TGCGCCAGCAGCCAAGACGAGACAGGGGGCGCTGGGGCCAACGTCCTGACTTTC.

This chain links TRBV4-3 with TRBJ1-6; D gene ambiguous. Germline V gene sequence: CDR1 LGHNA, CDR2 YSLEER. Deletions cut 0 bases from V and 9 bases from J, with 18 bases between. The CDR3 spans 17 residues. CDR3 DNA sequence: TGCGCCAGCAGCCAAGAATATGAGGGTTCGGTTTTTTCACCCCTCCACTTT. Translated: CASSQEYEGSVFSPLHF.

This clone occurred once. The chain is built from TRBV27 and TRBJ1-1; D ambiguous. This CDR3 has 14 amino acids. V gave up 5 bases and J gave up 0 bases, with 10 bases separating them. The germline gives CDR1 MNHEY, CDR2 SMNVEV (reference sequence). DNA for the CDR3: TGTGCCAGCAGTGTTCGAGGGATGAACACTGAAGCTTTCTTT. This gives the protein CASSVRGMNTEAFF.

This rearrangement joins TRBV2 to TRBJ2-6; tentative D call: TRBD1 (6 bases). V was shortened by 9 bases and J by 1 base, with 10 bases between the two germline ends. The CDR3 runs 14 residues. CDR1 and CDR2 (germline): SNHLY, FYNNEI. The CDR3 coding sequence is TGTGCCAGGACAGGTAGATCTGGGGCCAACGTCCTGACTTTC. Encoded protein: CARTGRSGANVLTF.

V usage is TRBV5-4 and J usage is TRBJ2-7; the match to TRBD1 covers 7 bases. The V gene's germline CDR1 is SGHNT and CDR2 YYREEE (reference sequence). This CDR3 comprises 15 residues. J gave up 2 bases and V 2 bases, and 7 bases lay outside the gene matches. This CDR3 is CASSFDRDPTYEQYF. The CDR3 coding sequence is TGTGCCAGCAGCTTCGACAGGGACCCCACCTACGAGCAGTACTTC.

This rearrangement joins TRBV4-3 to TRBJ1-1; the D is unclear. Trimming took 2 bases from V and 1 from J, leaving 11 bases between them. Germline lookup yields CDR1 LGHNA and CDR2 YSLEER. The CDR3 contains 15 residues. The CDR3 coding sequence is TGCGCCAGCAGCCAATCCGGAGCCCAGAACACTGAAGCTTTCTTT. Its translation is CASSQSGAQNTEAFF.

This sequence joins TRBV12-5 and TRBJ1-5, with D maybe TRBD1 (6 bases). Trimming cost V 5 bases and J 13 bases, with 12 bases left between them. Germline CDR1 reads LGHNT; CDR2 reads FRNRAP. This CDR3 is built from 11 residues. CDR3 protein: CASGRRGIQHF. The CDR3 DNA sequence: TGTGCTAGTGGTCGTAGGGGGATACAGCATTTT.

V and J are TRBV5-1 and TRBJ1-5, with D possibly TRBD1 on 6 matching bases. Trimming took off 3 bases at V and 5 bases at J, with 21 bases between the two ends. This CDR3 contains 17 residues. Germline-derived CDR1 and CDR2 are SGHRS and YFSETQ. The CDR3 DNA sequence: TGCGCCAGCAGCTACCCACGTGGGGGCAGGTCACATCAGCCCCAGCATTTT. Its protein is CASSYPRGGRSHQPQHF.